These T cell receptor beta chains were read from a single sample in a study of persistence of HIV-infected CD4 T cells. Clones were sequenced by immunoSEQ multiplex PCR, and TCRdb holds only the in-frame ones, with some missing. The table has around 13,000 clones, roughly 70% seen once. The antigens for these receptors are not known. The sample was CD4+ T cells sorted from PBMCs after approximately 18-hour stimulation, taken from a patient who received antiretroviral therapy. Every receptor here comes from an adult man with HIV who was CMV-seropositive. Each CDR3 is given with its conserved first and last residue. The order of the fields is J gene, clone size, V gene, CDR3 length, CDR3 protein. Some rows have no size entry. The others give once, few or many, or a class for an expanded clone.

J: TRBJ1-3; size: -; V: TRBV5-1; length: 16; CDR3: CASSVQTIDSGNTIYF
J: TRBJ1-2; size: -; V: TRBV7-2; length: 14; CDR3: CASSWTGPEYGYTF
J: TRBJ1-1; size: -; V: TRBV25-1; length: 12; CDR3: CASRTGNTEAFF
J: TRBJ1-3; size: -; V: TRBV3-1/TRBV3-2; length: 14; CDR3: CASSPQGQTNTIYF
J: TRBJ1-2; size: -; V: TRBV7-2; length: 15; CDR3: CASSSPGEGAYGYTF
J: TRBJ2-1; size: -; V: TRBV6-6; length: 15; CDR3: CASSYSLRGYNEQFF
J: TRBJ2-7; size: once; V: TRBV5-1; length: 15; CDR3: CASSLVLAGSYEQYF
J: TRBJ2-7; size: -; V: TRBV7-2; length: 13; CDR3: CASSLDYSYEQYF
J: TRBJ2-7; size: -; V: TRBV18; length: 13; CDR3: CASSPYDNYEQYF
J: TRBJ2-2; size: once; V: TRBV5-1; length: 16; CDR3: CASTNPAGANTGELFF
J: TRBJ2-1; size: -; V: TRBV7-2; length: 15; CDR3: CASSILSGGATEQFF